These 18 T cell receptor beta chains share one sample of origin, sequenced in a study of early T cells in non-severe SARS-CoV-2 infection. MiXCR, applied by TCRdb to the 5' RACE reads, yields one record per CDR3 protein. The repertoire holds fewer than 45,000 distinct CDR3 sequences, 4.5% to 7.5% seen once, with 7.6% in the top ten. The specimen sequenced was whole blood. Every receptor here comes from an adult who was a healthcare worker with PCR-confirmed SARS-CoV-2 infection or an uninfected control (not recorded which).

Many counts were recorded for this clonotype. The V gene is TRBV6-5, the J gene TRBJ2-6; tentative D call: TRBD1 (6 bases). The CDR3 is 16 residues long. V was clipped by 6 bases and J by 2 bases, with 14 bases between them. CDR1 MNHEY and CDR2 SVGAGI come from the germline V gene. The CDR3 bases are TGTGCCAGCAGGCTTGACAGGTCCCCTGGGGCCAACGTCCTGACTTTC. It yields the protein CASRLDRSPGANVLTF.

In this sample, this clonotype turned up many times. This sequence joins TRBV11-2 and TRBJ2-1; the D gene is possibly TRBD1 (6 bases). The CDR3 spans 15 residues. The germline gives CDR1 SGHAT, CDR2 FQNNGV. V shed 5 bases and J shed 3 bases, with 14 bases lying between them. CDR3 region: CASSPVRGNYNEQFF. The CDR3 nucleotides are TGTGCCAGCAGCCCTGTGAGGGGGAACTACAATGAGCAGTTCTTC.

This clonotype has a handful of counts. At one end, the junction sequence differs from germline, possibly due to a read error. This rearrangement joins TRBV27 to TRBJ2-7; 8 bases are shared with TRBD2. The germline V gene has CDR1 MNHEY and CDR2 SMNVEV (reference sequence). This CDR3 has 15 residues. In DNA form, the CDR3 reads TGTGCCAGCAGTGTATCTAACGGGAGGGCCGACGAGCAGTACTTC. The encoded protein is CASSVSNGRADEQYF.

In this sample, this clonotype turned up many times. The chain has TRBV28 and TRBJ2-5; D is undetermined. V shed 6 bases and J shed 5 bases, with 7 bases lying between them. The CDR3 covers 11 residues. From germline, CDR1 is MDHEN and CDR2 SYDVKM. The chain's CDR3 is CASRGFETQYF. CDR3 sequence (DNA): TGTGCCAGCAGAGGTTTCGAGACCCAGTACTTC.

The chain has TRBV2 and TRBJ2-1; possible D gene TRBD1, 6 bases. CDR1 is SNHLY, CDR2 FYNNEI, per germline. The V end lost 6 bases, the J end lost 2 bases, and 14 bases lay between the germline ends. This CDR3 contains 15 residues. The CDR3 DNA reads TGTGCCAGCAGGAAAGGGCAGGGGACCTACAATGAGCAGTTCTTC. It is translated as CASRKGQGTYNEQFF.

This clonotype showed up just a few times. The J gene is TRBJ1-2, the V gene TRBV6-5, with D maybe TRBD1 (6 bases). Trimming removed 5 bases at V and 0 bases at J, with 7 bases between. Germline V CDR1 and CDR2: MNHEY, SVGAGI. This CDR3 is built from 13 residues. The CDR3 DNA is TGTGCCAGCAGTAACAGGGCTAACTATGGCTACACCTTC. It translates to CASSNRANYGYTF.

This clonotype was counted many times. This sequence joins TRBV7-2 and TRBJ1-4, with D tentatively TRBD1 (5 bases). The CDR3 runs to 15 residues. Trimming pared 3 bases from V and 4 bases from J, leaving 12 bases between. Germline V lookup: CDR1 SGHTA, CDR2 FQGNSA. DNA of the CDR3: TGTGCCAGCAGCTTTCCAGGGAACCTTAATGAAAAACTGTTTTTT. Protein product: CASSFPGNLNEKLFF.

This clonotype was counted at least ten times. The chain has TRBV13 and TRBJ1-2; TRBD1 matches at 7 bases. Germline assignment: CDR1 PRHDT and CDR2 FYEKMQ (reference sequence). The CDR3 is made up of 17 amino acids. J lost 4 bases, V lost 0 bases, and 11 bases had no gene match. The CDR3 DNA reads TGTGCCAGCAGCTTAGGCCGAAACAACAGGGGAACCTATGGCTACACCTTC. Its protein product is CASSLGRNNRGTYGYTF.

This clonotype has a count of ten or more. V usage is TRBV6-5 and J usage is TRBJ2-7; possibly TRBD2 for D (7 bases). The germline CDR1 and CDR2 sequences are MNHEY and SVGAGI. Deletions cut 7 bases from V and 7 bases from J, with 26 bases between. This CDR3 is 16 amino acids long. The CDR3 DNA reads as TGTGCCAGCAAACGGCTAGGGAGGGGGAGCCTGAGAGAGCAGTACTTC. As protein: CASKRLGRGSLREQYF.

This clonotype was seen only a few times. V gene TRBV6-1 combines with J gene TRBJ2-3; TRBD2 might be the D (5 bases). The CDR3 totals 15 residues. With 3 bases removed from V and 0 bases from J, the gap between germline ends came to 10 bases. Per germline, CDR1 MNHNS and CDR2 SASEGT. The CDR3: CASSDIGLSTDTQYF. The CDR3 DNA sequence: TGTGCCAGCAGTGATATCGGACTCAGCACAGATACGCAGTATTTT.

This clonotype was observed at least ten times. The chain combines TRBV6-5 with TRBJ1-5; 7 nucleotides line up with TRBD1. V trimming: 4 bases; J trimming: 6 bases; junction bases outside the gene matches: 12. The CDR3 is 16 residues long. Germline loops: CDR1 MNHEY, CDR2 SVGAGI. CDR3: CASSSLGDSLRQPQHF. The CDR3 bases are TGTGCCAGCAGTTCCCTGGGGGACAGCCTGCGTCAGCCCCAGCATTTT.

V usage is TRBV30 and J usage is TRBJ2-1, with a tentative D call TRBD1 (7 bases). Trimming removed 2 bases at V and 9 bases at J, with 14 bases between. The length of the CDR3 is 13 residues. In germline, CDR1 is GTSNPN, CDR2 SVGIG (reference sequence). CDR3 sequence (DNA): TGTGCCTGGAGTTTGGCAGGGGGGAGTGAGCAGTTCTTC. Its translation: CAWSLAGGSEQFF.

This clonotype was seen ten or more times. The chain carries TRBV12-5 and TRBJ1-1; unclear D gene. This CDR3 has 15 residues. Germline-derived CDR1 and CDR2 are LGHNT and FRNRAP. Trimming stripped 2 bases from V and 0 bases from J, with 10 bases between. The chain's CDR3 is CASGLNGGVNTEAFF. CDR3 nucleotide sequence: TGTGCTAGTGGTTTGAATGGTGGGGTGAACACTGAAGCTTTCTTT.

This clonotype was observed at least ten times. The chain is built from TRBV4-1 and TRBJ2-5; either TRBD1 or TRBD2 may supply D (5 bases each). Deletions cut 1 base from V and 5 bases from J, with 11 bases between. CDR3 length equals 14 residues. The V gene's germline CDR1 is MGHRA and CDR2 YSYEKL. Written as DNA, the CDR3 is TGCGCCAGCAGCCAAGCACCAGGGAGCGAGACCCAGTACTTC. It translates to CASSQAPGSETQYF.

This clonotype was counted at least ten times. CDR3: CASSSSLDTSIRNQPQHF. In nucleotides, the CDR3 is TGTGCCAGCAGCTCGAGTTTGGACACCTCAATTCGCAATCAGCCCCAGCATTTT. V is TRBV7-2 and J is TRBJ1-5; D possibly corresponds to TRBD1 (5 bases). CDR3 size: 18 residues. The V end lost 4 bases, the J end lost 2 bases, and 21 bases lay between the germline ends. Germline CDR1 and CDR2: SGHTA and FQGNSA.

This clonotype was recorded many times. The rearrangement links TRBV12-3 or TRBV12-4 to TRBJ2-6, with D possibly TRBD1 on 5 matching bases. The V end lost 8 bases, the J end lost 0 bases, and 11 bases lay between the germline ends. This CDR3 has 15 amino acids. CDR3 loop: CASSTASSGANVLTF. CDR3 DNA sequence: TGTGCCAGCTCGACAGCGAGCTCTGGGGCCAACGTCCTGACTTTC.

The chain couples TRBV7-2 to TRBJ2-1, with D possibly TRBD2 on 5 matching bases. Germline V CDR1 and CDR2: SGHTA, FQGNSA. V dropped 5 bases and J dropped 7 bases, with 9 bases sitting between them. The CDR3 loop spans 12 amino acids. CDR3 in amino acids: CASSRGYNEQFF. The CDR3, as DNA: TGTGCCAGCAGCCGAGGGTATAATGAGCAGTTCTTC.

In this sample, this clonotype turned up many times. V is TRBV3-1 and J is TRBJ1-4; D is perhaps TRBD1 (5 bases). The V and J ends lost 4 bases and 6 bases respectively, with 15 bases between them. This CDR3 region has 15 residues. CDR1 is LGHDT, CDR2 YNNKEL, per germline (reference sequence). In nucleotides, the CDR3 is TGTGCCAGCAGCCTGGGGCAGGGAGGATATGAAAAACTGTTTTTT. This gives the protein CASSLGQGGYEKLFF. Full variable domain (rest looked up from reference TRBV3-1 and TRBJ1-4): DTAVSQTPKYLVTQMGNDKSIKCEQNLGHDTMYWYKQDSKKFLKIMFSYNNKELIINETVPNRFSPKSPDKAHLNLHINSLELGDSAVYFCASSLGQGGYEKLFFGSGTQLSVL.